Listed below are T cell receptor beta chains from one sample, sequenced in a study of TIL therapy for anti-PD-1-resistant metastatic lung cancer. Assay: immunoSEQ multiplex PCR; the TCRdb copy retains only in-frame clones and omits some. The repertoire holds approximately 92,000 clones, with under 70% as singletons. This specimen consisted of tumor tissue, obtained at baseline. These receptors were collected from a person aged 25-80 years with non-small cell lung cancer. Each CDR3 is given with its conserved first and last residue. The order of the fields is CDR3 DNA, CDR3 protein, V gene, clone size, J gene, D gene. A D gene is named only where the DNA matches it firmly. Size tells how often a clone was seen (once, few, many) or the class of an expanded clone, and some rows leave it out.

CDR3 DNA: TGTGCCAGCAGTTGGGGGGAGGGAAGAGAGACCCAGTACTTC
CDR3 protein: CASSWGEGRETQYF
V gene: TRBV6-5
clone size: .
J gene: TRBJ2-5
D gene: TRBD2

CDR3 DNA: TGTGCCAGCAGCTCTCGGGGATTCGAGCAGTACTTC
CDR3 protein: CASSSRGFEQYF
V gene: TRBV7-9
clone size: .
J gene: TRBJ2-7
D gene: .

CDR3 DNA: TGTGCTAGTGGTGAGGGACAGCTGACCGGGGAGCTGTTTTTT
CDR3 protein: CASGEGQLTGELFF
V gene: TRBV12-5
clone size: .
J gene: TRBJ2-2
D gene: TRBD1

CDR3 DNA: TGTGCCAGCAGTACCCCAGGGGCCGGGGAGCTGTTTTTT
CDR3 protein: CASSTPGAGELFF
V gene: TRBV6-6
clone size: few
J gene: TRBJ2-2
D gene: .

CDR3 DNA: TGTGCCAGCAGCTTAAGAGGTCGAGGACACTACGAGCAGTACTTC
CDR3 protein: CASSLRGRGHYEQYF
V gene: TRBV11-2
clone size: many
J gene: TRBJ2-7
D gene: .

CDR3 DNA: TGTGCCAGCAGCAGACAGGTCTACGAGCAGTACTTC
CDR3 protein: CASSRQVYEQYF
V gene: TRBV7-9
clone size: .
J gene: TRBJ2-7
D gene: .

CDR3 DNA: TGTGCCAGCAGCTCTAAGCGGGAGGGCCTTTCAAATGAGCAGTTCTTC
CDR3 protein: CASSSKREGLSNEQFF
V gene: TRBV7-3
clone size: .
J gene: TRBJ2-1
D gene: TRBD2

CDR3 DNA: TGTGCCACCAGCAGAGCCGGGAGAGGGGCAGATACGCAGTATTTT
CDR3 protein: CATSRAGRGADTQYF
V gene: TRBV15
clone size: .
J gene: TRBJ2-3
D gene: .

CDR3 DNA: TGTGCCAGCAGCTTGAGAGCGGGGGGGATCCTAGGGTGGACCCAGTACTTC
CDR3 protein: CASSLRAGGILGWTQYF
V gene: TRBV11-2
clone size: .
J gene: TRBJ2-5
D gene: TRBD2

CDR3 DNA: TGCGCCAGCAGCTCTGGGCAGGGTCACACCGGGGAGCTGTTTTTT
CDR3 protein: CASSSGQGHTGELFF
V gene: TRBV5-1
clone size: .
J gene: TRBJ2-2
D gene: .

CDR3 DNA: TGTGCCAGCAGCCGGCACCGGGACCAAACCCGCGAGCAGTACTTC
CDR3 protein: CASSRHRDQTREQYF
V gene: TRBV4-2
clone size: .
J gene: TRBJ2-7
D gene: .

CDR3 DNA: TGTGCCAGCAGAACAGGGATTGGCACTGAAGCTTTCTTT
CDR3 protein: CASRTGIGTEAFF
V gene: TRBV6-5
clone size: .
J gene: TRBJ1-1
D gene: .

CDR3 DNA: TGTGCCAGCAGCTTATGGGACAGGGGTGGCTACGAGCAGTACTTC
CDR3 protein: CASSLWDRGGYEQYF
V gene: TRBV7-9
clone size: .
J gene: TRBJ2-7
D gene: TRBD1

CDR3 DNA: TGTGCCAGCAGCCAGATGGGAGCCGGGGAGCTGTTTTTT
CDR3 protein: CASSQMGAGELFF
V gene: TRBV3-1/TRBV3-2
clone size: .
J gene: TRBJ2-2
D gene: .

CDR3 DNA: TGCGCCAGCAGCTTGTCAGGGGGCAATCAGCCCCAGCATTTT
CDR3 protein: CASSLSGGNQPQHF
V gene: TRBV5-1
clone size: .
J gene: TRBJ1-5
D gene: .

CDR3 DNA: TGTGCCAGTCAAGACAGTGGACCCTACGAGCAGTACTTC
CDR3 protein: CASQDSGPYEQYF
V gene: TRBV6-5
clone size: once
J gene: TRBJ2-7
D gene: .

CDR3 DNA: TGTGCCAGCAGCGGACTAGCGAACTCCTACGAGCAGTACTTC
CDR3 protein: CASSGLANSYEQYF
V gene: TRBV7-6
clone size: once
J gene: TRBJ2-7
D gene: TRBD2

CDR3 DNA: TGTGCCAGCAGCGTAGCTCCCGAGCACGAGGATCGGGAGCAAGAGACCCAGTACTTC
CDR3 protein: CASSVAPEHEDREQETQYF
V gene: TRBV9
clone size: .
J gene: TRBJ2-5
D gene: .

CDR3 DNA: TGTGCCAGCAGCTTCTCCGGACTAGCGGGAGTTGAGCAGTTCTTC
CDR3 protein: CASSFSGLAGVEQFF
V gene: TRBV7-2
clone size: .
J gene: TRBJ2-1
D gene: TRBD2

CDR3 DNA: TGTGCCAGCAGCTCCACAGGGGGCCCTTCCTACGAGCAGTACTTC
CDR3 protein: CASSSTGGPSYEQYF
V gene: TRBV5-5
clone size: few
J gene: TRBJ2-7
D gene: TRBD1

CDR3 DNA: TGCGCCAGCAGCTTCCGGACTACTGACAATGAGCAGTTCTTC
CDR3 protein: CASSFRTTDNEQFF
V gene: TRBV5-1
clone size: .
J gene: TRBJ2-1
D gene: .

CDR3 DNA: TGTGCCAGTAGTATAATACGGGGGAATGAGCAGTTCTTC
CDR3 protein: CASSIIRGNEQFF
V gene: TRBV19
clone size: .
J gene: TRBJ2-1
D gene: .

CDR3 DNA: TGTGCCAGCAGTTACTCAGGGACACCAGGTACCCAGTACTTC
CDR3 protein: CASSYSGTPGTQYF
V gene: TRBV6-2/TRBV6-3
clone size: few
J gene: TRBJ2-5
D gene: .

CDR3 DNA: TGTGCCACAGCTAGCGGGAATATGGAGACCCAGTACTTC
CDR3 protein: CATASGNMETQYF
V gene: TRBV19
clone size: .
J gene: TRBJ2-5
D gene: TRBD2

CDR3 DNA: TGCGCCAGCAGCCAAGATTCGCCAGGGTACAATGAGCAGTTCTTC
CDR3 protein: CASSQDSPGYNEQFF
V gene: TRBV4-1
clone size: .
J gene: TRBJ2-1
D gene: .

CDR3 DNA: TGTGCCAGCAGTCTGACAGGGGGGGAAAAACTGTTTTTT
CDR3 protein: CASSLTGGEKLFF
V gene: TRBV28
clone size: .
J gene: TRBJ1-4
D gene: TRBD1

CDR3 DNA: TGTGCCAGCAGTTTAGCAGGCGGGAACATTCAGTACTTC
CDR3 protein: CASSLAGGNIQYF
V gene: TRBV28
clone size: .
J gene: TRBJ2-4
D gene: .

CDR3 DNA: TGTGCCAGCAGTCCAGGGATCTACGAGCAGTACTTC
CDR3 protein: CASSPGIYEQYF
V gene: TRBV27
clone size: .
J gene: TRBJ2-7
D gene: .

CDR3 DNA: TGTGCCAGCAGCTTGGACAGTTCCGGGGAGCTGTTTTTT
CDR3 protein: CASSLDSSGELFF
V gene: TRBV7-3
clone size: once
J gene: TRBJ2-2
D gene: .

CDR3 DNA: TGTGCCAGTGGCTCGGGGGGGCTAGCGGGGTCCTTGGGGACCCAGTACTTC
CDR3 protein: CASGSGGLAGSLGTQYF
V gene: TRBV19
clone size: .
J gene: TRBJ2-5
D gene: TRBD2

CDR3 DNA: TGTGCCAGTAGTATGTTTGGGGGAGGGTTCGCCGGGGAGCTGTTTTTT
CDR3 protein: CASSMFGGGFAGELFF
V gene: TRBV19
clone size: .
J gene: TRBJ2-2
D gene: TRBD2

CDR3 DNA: TGTGCCAGCAGCCATCGAATCTTGTCTGGGGCCAACGTCCTGACTTTC
CDR3 protein: CASSHRILSGANVLTF
V gene: TRBV3-1/TRBV3-2
clone size: .
J gene: TRBJ2-6
D gene: .

CDR3 DNA: TGTGCCAGCAGCCCCCGGGACCTAAAAAATGAGCAGTTCTTC
CDR3 protein: CASSPRDLKNEQFF
V gene: TRBV7-2
clone size: .
J gene: TRBJ2-1
D gene: .

CDR3 DNA: TGTGCCAGCAGCCCTAGGGACAGGGGGCAAAGGACTGAAGCTTTCTTT
CDR3 protein: CASSPRDRGQRTEAFF
V gene: TRBV9
clone size: .
J gene: TRBJ1-1
D gene: TRBD1

CDR3 DNA: TGTGCCAGCAGTACCGGCAGGGTGACCTACAATGAGCAGTTCTTC
CDR3 protein: CASSTGRVTYNEQFF
V gene: TRBV6-6
clone size: .
J gene: TRBJ2-1
D gene: .

CDR3 DNA: TGTGCCAGCAGCCGGGGCAACGAGCAGTACTTC
CDR3 protein: CASSRGNEQYF
V gene: TRBV6-5
clone size: few
J gene: TRBJ2-7
D gene: .